This TCR beta chain was profiled in a study of brain T cells in children with intractable seizures. Study-level points and caveats: HCMV serostatus was not known, and viral specificity came from CDR3 similarity only. Pre-surgery blood may have been undersampled, hiding some clones.

The protocol was immunoSEQ multiplex PCR, while the TCRdb copy is restricted to in-frame clones and leaves out a portion. The repertoire holds 340,000 or so clones, over 90% seen once, with roughly 5.8% in the top ten. The time point here: blood from clinic visit 5 months post-surgery; TSC patient then seizure free. Sequencing was limited to surgery cases with top T cell transcript signatures in brain tissue. Remarks on this clone: Its target is not known.

Sequences were derived from peripheral blood, sampled about 5 months after surgery. The TCR comes from a boy in the first two years of life with tuberous sclerosis and intractable seizures.

The CDR3 region is CASNLEATGRGYTF. The DNA of the CDR3 is TGTGCCAGTAATCTGGAGGCGACAGGGAGGGGCTACACCTTC. The genes are TRBV19 and TRBJ1-2, with 7 bases identical to TRBD1. This CDR3 comprises 14 residues. Germline V gives CDR1 LNHDA, CDR2 SQIVND (reference sequence). V dropped 7 bases and J dropped 8; count of bases not matched to a gene: 13.